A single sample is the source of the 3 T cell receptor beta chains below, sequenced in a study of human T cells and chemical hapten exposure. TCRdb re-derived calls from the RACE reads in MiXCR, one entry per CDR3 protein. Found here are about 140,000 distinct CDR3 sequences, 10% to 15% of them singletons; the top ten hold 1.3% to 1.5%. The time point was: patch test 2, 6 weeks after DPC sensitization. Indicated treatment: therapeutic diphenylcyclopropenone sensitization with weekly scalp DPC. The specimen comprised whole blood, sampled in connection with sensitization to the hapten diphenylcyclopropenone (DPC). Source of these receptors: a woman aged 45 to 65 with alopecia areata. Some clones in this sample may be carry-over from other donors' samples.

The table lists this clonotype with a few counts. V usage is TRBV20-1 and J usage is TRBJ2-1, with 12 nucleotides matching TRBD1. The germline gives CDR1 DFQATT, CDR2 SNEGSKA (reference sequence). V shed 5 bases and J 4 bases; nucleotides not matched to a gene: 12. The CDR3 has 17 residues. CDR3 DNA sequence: TGCAGTGCTTTCCCGGGACAGGGGGCTCGAGGGTACAATGAGCAGTTCTTC. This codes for CSAFPGQGARGYNEQFF.

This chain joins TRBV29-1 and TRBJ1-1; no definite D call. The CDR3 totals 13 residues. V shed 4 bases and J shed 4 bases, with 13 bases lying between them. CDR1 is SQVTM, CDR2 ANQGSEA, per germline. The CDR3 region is CSVGFVSGTEAFF. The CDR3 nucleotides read TGCAGCGTTGGGTTTGTTAGCGGCACTGAAGCTTTCTTT.

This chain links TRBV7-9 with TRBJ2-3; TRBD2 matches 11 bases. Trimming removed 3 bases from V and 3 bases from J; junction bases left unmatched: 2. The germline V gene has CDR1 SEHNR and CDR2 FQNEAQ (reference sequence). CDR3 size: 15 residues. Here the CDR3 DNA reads TGTGCCAGCAGCTTTACTAGCGGGAGAACAGATACGCAGTATTTT. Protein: CASSFTSGRTDTQYF.